The 28 T cell receptor beta chains below all came from one sample that was sequenced in a study of response to subunit inactivated influenza vaccine. TCRdb itself ran the RT-PCR reads through MiXCR, one entry per CDR3 protein. The data show roughly 570,000 distinct CDR3 sequences, 14% seen once. The specimen comprised PBMCs from blood, sampled roughly 12 days after vaccination. These receptors all come from a man in his fifties or sixties who received an inactivated influenza vaccine.

This clonotype was observed a handful of times. The chain is built from TRBV6-2 or TRBV6-3 and TRBJ2-3; D possibly corresponds to TRBD2 (6 bases). V was clipped by 6 bases and J by 3 bases, with 16 bases between them. The CDR3 covers 15 residues. Germline V gene lookup returns CDR1 MNHEY and CDR2 SVGEGT. The CDR3 reads CASRTLAEVTDTQYF. The CDR3 coding sequence is TGTGCCAGCAGGACCTTAGCGGAAGTAACAGATACGCAGTATTTT.

J is TRBJ2-7 and V is TRBV5-1; the match to TRBD2 covers 8 bases. V gave up 0 bases and J gave up 2 bases; unmatched junction bases: 7. This CDR3 is built from 16 residues. Germline CDR1 is SGHRS and CDR2 is YFSETQ. Written as DNA, the CDR3 is TGCGCCAGCAGCTTGGGCAGGAGCGGGGGAACCTACGAGCAGTACTTC. It is translated as CASSLGRSGGTYEQYF.

The J gene is TRBJ2-5, the V gene TRBV7-2, with TRBD2 identical over 11 bases. This CDR3 is built from 16 residues. CDR1 SGHTA and CDR2 FQGNSA come from the germline V gene. J lost 5 bases, V lost 1 base, and 6 bases had no gene match. This CDR3 reads CASSLVPSGGFETQYF. The DNA of the CDR3 is TGTGCCAGCAGCTTAGTCCCTAGCGGGGGGTTTGAGACCCAGTACTTC.

The CDR3 reads CASSRDRETGELFF. The CDR3 coding sequence is TGTGCCAGCAGCCGGGACAGGGAGACCGGGGAGCTGTTTTTT. This chain connects TRBV7-9 to TRBJ2-2, with 9 bases aligning to TRBD1. The CDR3 runs to 14 residues. J was trimmed by 5 bases and V by 5 bases; bases with no gene match: 3. Germline V gene sequence: CDR1 SEHNR, CDR2 FQNEAQ (reference sequence). Filled out from reference TRBV7-9 and TRBJ2-2, the complete variable domain reads DTGVSQNPRHKITKRGQNVTFRCDPISEHNRLYWYRQTLGQGPEFLTYFQNEAQLEKSRLLSDRFSAERPKGSFSTLEIQRTEQGDSAMYLCASSRDRETGELFFGEGSRLTVL.

This clonotype was observed a few times. This chain links TRBV7-9 with TRBJ1-6; D ambiguous. CDR1 and CDR2 (germline): SEHNR, FQNEAQ (reference sequence). The CDR3 consists of 14 residues. V lost 5 bases and J 4 bases, leaving 9 bases between the germline ends. This CDR3 reads CASSTGNYNSPLHF. In DNA form, the CDR3 reads TGTGCCAGCAGCACCGGGAATTATAATTCACCCCTCCACTTT.

V gene TRBV2 combines with J gene TRBJ2-2; the D gene could be TRBD1 or TRBD2 (6 bases each). The CDR3 has 16 amino acids. V gave up 3 bases and J gave up 0 bases, with 11 bases separating them. From germline, CDR1 is SNHLY and CDR2 FYNNEI. In nucleotides, the CDR3 is TGTGCCAGCAGTGAGAGGGGGGCGCCGAACACCGGGGAGCTGTTTTTT. Protein sequence: CASSERGAPNTGELFF. Full variable domain (missing parts from reference TRBV2 and TRBJ2-2): EPEVTQTPSHQVTQMGQEVILRCVPISNHLYFYWYRQILGQKVEFLVSFYNNEISEKSEIFDDQFSVERPDGSNFTLKIRSTKLEDSAMYFCASSERGAPNTGELFFGEGSRLTVL.

For this clonotype: A read error is possible here, since a much larger clone lies one base away. V gene TRBV7-2 combines with J gene TRBJ2-1; either TRBD1 or TRBD2 may supply D (5 bases each). The length of the CDR3 is 15 residues. Per germline, CDR1 SGHTA and CDR2 FQGNSA. CDR3 protein: CASTPGQSSYNDQFF. CDR3 in DNA: TGTGCCAGCACCCCGGGGCAGAGCTCCTACAATGATCAGTTCTTC. The full variable domain, its missing parts supplied by reference TRBV7-2 and TRBJ2-1, is GAGVSQSPSNKVTEKGKDVELRCDPISGHTALYWYRQSLGQGLEFLIYFQGNSAPDKSGLPSDRFSAERTGGSVSTLTIQRTQQEDSAVYLCASTPGQSSYNDQFFGPGTRLTVL.

The chain couples TRBV7-2 to TRBJ2-3; 7 bases agree with TRBD2. Looked up from germline, CDR1 is SGHTA and CDR2 is FQGNSA. V lost 5 bases to trimming and J lost 4 bases; unmatched junction nucleotides: 15. This CDR3 is 17 amino acids long. The CDR3 loop reads CASSLWANGRLPDTQYF. DNA for the CDR3: TGTGCCAGCAGCCTTTGGGCCAACGGGAGGCTCCCAGATACGCAGTATTTT.

The rearrangement joins TRBV15 to TRBJ2-3; D is unresolved. V was trimmed by 8 bases and J by 6 bases, leaving 3 bases between them. CDR3 length equals 9 residues. The germline gives CDR1 LNHNV, CDR2 YYDKDF (reference sequence). The CDR3 sequence is CATEDTQYF. DNA for the CDR3: TGTGCCACCGAGGATACGCAGTATTTT.

This clonotype appeared a few times. At one end the junction does not follow the germline gene, possibly because of a read error. The rearrangement links TRBV6-2 or TRBV6-3 to TRBJ2-7; D not certain. The germline CDR1 and CDR2 sequences are MNHEY and SVGEGT. The CDR3 is made up of 11 amino acids. DNA of the CDR3: TGTGCCAGCAGATACTACGACGAGCAGTACTTC. Translated: CASRYYDEQYF.

The J gene is TRBJ2-1, the V gene TRBV5-1, with TRBD2 identical over 8 bases. The germline CDR1 and CDR2 sequences are SGHRS and YFSETQ. CDR3 length equals 15 residues. The V and J ends lost 2 bases and 1 base, in that order; junction bases with no gene match: 2. This chain's CDR3 is CASSFPGGSYNEQFF. Written as DNA, the CDR3 is TGCGCCAGCAGCTTTCCGGGAGGGTCCTACAATGAGCAGTTCTTC.

This clonotype occurred many times. The chain carries TRBV5-1 and TRBJ1-5; a possible D gene is TRBD1 (5 bases). CDR3 length: 15 residues. Germline CDR1 is SGHRS and CDR2 is YFSETQ. V was cut by 1 base and J by 1 base, with 9 bases left in between. In DNA form, the CDR3 reads TGCGCCAGCAGCTTGAGCGGGGGGAGCAATCAGCCCCAGCATTTT. Translation gives CASSLSGGSNQPQHF.

Only a few counts were recorded for this clonotype. J is TRBJ2-2 and V is TRBV12-3 or TRBV12-4; no firm D call. CDR3 length equals 12 residues. Trimming pared 7 bases from V and 5 bases from J, leaving 8 bases between. The CDR3 reads CASTLGTGELFF. As DNA, the CDR3 is TGTGCCAGCACCCTAGGTACCGGGGAGCTGTTTTTT.

This clonotype appeared a few times. This rearrangement joins TRBV6-1 to TRBJ2-7; TRBD1 aligns across 10 bases. Germline V gene sequence: CDR1 MNHNS, CDR2 SASEGT. V lost 4 bases to trimming and J lost 0 bases; unmatched junction nucleotides: 9. The CDR3 spans 17 residues. The CDR3 DNA is TGTGCCAGCAGTGCTACGGGACAGGGGTATAGCTCCTACGAGCAGTACTTC. As protein: CASSATGQGYSSYEQYF.

V gene TRBV6-2 or TRBV6-3 combines with J gene TRBJ1-5, with TRBD1 matching 9 bases. V shed 5 bases, J shed 5 bases, and the junction held 10 bases outside the gene matches. Germline lookup yields CDR1 MNHEY and CDR2 SVGEGT. The CDR3 has 16 amino acids. Here the CDR3 reads CASSTGTGIFYQPQHF. CDR3 DNA sequence: TGTGCCAGCAGTACCGGGACAGGGATTTTTTATCAGCCCCAGCATTTT.

This clonotype occurred a few times. V usage is TRBV10-3 and J usage is TRBJ2-1; no clear D gene. Per the germline V gene, CDR1 is ENHRY and CDR2 is SYGVKD. There are 13 residues in the CDR3. V was clipped by 4 bases and J by 5 bases, with 9 bases between them. The CDR3 DNA is TGTGCCATCAGTGGATCCAGAGACAATGAGCAGTTCTTC. It yields the protein CAISGSRDNEQFF.

The chain is built from TRBV25-1 and TRBJ2-3; 13 bases match TRBD2. Germline assignment: CDR1 MGHDK and CDR2 SYGVNS. The CDR3 covers 14 residues. J gave up 5 bases and V 8 bases, and 4 bases lay outside the gene matches. CDR3 coding DNA: TGTGCCAGCCGGACTAGCGGGGGAGGAGATACGCAGTATTTT. Translation gives CASRTSGGGDTQYF.

This chain links TRBV3-1 with TRBJ2-7; weak D call: TRBD2 (6 bases). The CDR3 extends over 18 amino acids. CDR1 LGHDT and CDR2 YNNKEL come from the germline V gene (reference sequence). Trimming removed 3 bases at V and 0 bases at J, with 21 bases between. This CDR3 reads CASSQEAGWTPSSYEQYF. The CDR3 nucleotides are TGTGCCAGCAGCCAGGAGGCGGGGTGGACTCCGAGCTCCTACGAGCAGTACTTC.

The chain has TRBV5-1 and TRBJ2-5; no reliable D call. The germline V and J ends were trimmed by 3 bases and 5 bases, with 14 bases remaining between them. CDR3 length: 14 amino acids. CDR1 is SGHRS, CDR2 YFSETQ, per germline. CDR3 DNA: TGCGCCAGCAGCTATAGCTCGGTTATGGAGACCCAGTACTTC. Its translation: CASSYSSVMETQYF.

The sample holds a few counts of this clonotype. The chain combines TRBV29-1 with TRBJ2-1; D ambiguous. The CDR3 spans 14 residues. Germline V lookup: CDR1 SQVTM, CDR2 ANQGSEA. V lost 5 bases and J 1 base, leaving 12 bases between the germline ends. The CDR3 coding sequence is TGCAGCGTTAAATCCCGATATTCCTACAATGAGCAGTTCTTC. As protein: CSVKSRYSYNEQFF.

This clonotype appeared a few times. V gene TRBV15 combines with J gene TRBJ2-3; D might be TRBD1 (7 bases). Germline V CDR1 and CDR2: LNHNV, YYDKDF (reference sequence). The ends were cut back, 5 bases at V and 6 bases at J, with 12 bases in the middle. The CDR3 covers 13 residues. The CDR3 loop is CATSPRGVDTQYF. Here the CDR3 DNA reads TGTGCCACCAGCCCCAGGGGGGTGGATACGCAGTATTTT.

This clonotype was seen just once. V is TRBV18 and J is TRBJ2-7, with a tentative D call TRBD1 (6 bases). CDR1 is KGHSH and CDR2 is LQKENI in the germline V gene. The CDR3 is made up of 17 amino acids. V was pared by 3 bases and J by 0 bases, with 18 bases between. The CDR3 loop is CASSPRLGGGSSYEQYF. The CDR3 DNA sequence: TGTGCCAGCTCACCCCGTTTAGGTGGGGGCAGCTCCTACGAGCAGTACTTC.

The gene calls are TRBV5-1 and TRBJ2-5; 7 bases are shared with TRBD1. The CDR3 covers 15 residues. After removal of 1 base from V and 5 bases from J, the junction contained 8 bases not matched to a gene. The germline V gene encodes CDR1 SGHRS and CDR2 YFSETQ. In nucleotides, the CDR3 is TGCGCCAGCAGCTTGCTCGCGACAGGGACGGAGACCCAGTACTTC. It is translated as CASSLLATGTETQYF.

In its sample, this clonotype was seen many times. V gene TRBV11-2 combines with J gene TRBJ2-7; 14 bases fit TRBD2. The CDR3 runs 18 residues. The germline V gene has CDR1 SGHAT and CDR2 FQNNGV. With V trimmed by 5 bases and J by 7 bases, 16 bases remained unmatched. CDR3 sequence (DNA): TGTGCCAGCAGCCAAACACGGCCTGGACTAGCGGGAGGAGGTGAGCAGTACTTC. Translated, it gives CASSQTRPGLAGGGEQYF.

CDR3 region: CSAPSLGGQDNYGYTF. The CDR3 DNA is TGCAGTGCCCCGAGCCTAGGGGGACAGGATAACTATGGCTACACCTTC. This chain links TRBV20-1 with TRBJ1-2, with TRBD1 matching 8 bases. The CDR3 is 16 residues long. The ends lost 6 bases at V and 1 base at J; junction bases unmatched: 13. CDR1 DFQATT and CDR2 SNEGSKA come from the germline V gene (reference sequence).

This clonotype was found many times. The V call is TRBV20-1, the J call TRBJ2-4, with TRBD1 identical over 7 bases. J gave up 1 base and V 4 bases, and 19 bases lay outside the gene matches. Germline lookup yields CDR1 DFQATT and CDR2 SNEGSKA (reference sequence). CDR3 length equals 19 residues. The CDR3 here is CSATRQGPARTLAKNIQYF. DNA for the CDR3: TGCAGTGCTACCCGACAGGGACCCGCTCGGACCTTGGCCAAAAACATTCAGTACTTC.

This clonotype was found a few times. This chain connects TRBV4-1 to TRBJ2-4; TRBD2 is a possible D gene (5 bases). With 4 bases removed from V and 4 bases from J, the gap between germline ends came to 14 bases. CDR3 length equals 15 residues. CDR1 MGHRA and CDR2 YSYEKL come from the germline V gene. The CDR3 region is CASSRTLVGKNIQYF. The DNA of the CDR3 is TGCGCCAGCAGCCGGACTCTCGTAGGGAAAAACATTCAGTACTTC.

This chain links TRBV20-1 with TRBJ2-3; 7 nucleotides line up with TRBD2. This CDR3 has 14 residues. V trimming: 6 bases; J trimming: 0 bases; junction bases outside the gene matches: 6. Germline lookup yields CDR1 DFQATT and CDR2 SNEGSKA (reference sequence). The CDR3 sequence: CSAYLAVSTDTQYF. The DNA of the CDR3 is TGCAGTGCATATCTAGCGGTGAGCACAGATACGCAGTATTTT.